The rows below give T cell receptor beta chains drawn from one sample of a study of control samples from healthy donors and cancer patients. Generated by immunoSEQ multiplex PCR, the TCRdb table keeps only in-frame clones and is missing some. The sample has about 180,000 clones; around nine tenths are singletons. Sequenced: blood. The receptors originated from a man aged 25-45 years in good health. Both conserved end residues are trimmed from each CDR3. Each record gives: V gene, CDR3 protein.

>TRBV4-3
ASSPNSGQGGYT
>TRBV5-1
ASSPQGPVNYGYT
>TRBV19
ASSMGDRGIYEQY
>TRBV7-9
ASGGRDEQY
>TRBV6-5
ASSYQGLEAF
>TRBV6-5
ASRLGRTGNEKLF
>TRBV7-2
ASSPLREQF
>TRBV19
ASSRPRTHGETQY
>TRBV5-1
ASSLGNQETQY
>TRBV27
ASSLSGQSYEQY
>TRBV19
ASSPQGINEKLF
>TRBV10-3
AIRPSDRDNSPLH
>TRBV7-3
ASSCAWGYGQPQH
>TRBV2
ASSLRTGGNQPQH
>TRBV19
ASSPGDTEAF
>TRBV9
ASSPPSGQDTQY
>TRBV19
ASTLGLAESGREQF
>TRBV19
ASSIDSSYEQY
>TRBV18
ASSPGLAGETQY
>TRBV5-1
ASSLGDSSYEQY
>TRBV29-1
SVDDRFGNTEAF
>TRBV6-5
ASSYSGDSGNTIY
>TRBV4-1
ASSQRGAGEGQETQY
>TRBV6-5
ASTPGTVNTGELF
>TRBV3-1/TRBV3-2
ASSLQGVSAEAF
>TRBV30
AWSAPLGYT